A single sample is the source of the 14 T cell receptor beta chains below, sequenced in a study of blood T cells in healthy people across ages. With a J-beta primer mix and a sample-barcoded 5' primer, a second PCR ran about 6 to 11 cycles. MiXCR, run by TCRdb on the 5' RACE reads, gives a single entry per CDR3 protein. The sample lists about 1,800,000 distinct CDR3 sequences; about 30% were seen once. Material for sequencing was blood. The receptors were sampled from a woman aged 25 to 45 in good health.

As to this clonotype: The final CDR3 position lacks the conserved phenylalanine or tryptophan, pointing to a likely read error. The chain employs TRBV12-3 or TRBV12-4 and TRBJ2-1, with 7 bases matching TRBD2. After removal of 5 bases from V and 6 bases from J, the junction contained 7 bases not matched to a gene. The CDR3 is made up of 14 amino acids. The CDR3 region is CASSAGTTVNEQFL. As DNA, the CDR3 is TGTGCCAGCAGTGCCGGGACTACCGTCAATGAGCAGTTCTTA.

This clonotype was seen more than once but under ten times. This chain uses TRBV7-2 with TRBJ1-1; no reliable D call. The V end lost 2 bases, the J end lost 4 bases, and 8 bases lay between the germline ends. This CDR3 is built from 13 residues. The germline gives CDR1 SGHTA, CDR2 FQGNSA. In DNA form, the CDR3 reads TGTGCCAGCAGCTTAAGTCCCCTCACTGAAGCTTTCTTT. As protein: CASSLSPLTEAFF.

Notes on this clonotype: A much larger clone is a single base away; this may be a read error. This chain joins TRBV20-1 and TRBJ2-7; unclear D gene. Germline V gene lookup returns CDR1 DFQATT and CDR2 SNEGSKA (reference sequence). The CDR3 runs to 12 residues. With 3 bases removed from V and 7 bases from J, the gap between germline ends came to 13 bases. The CDR3 nucleotides read TGCAGTGCTAGGGTCGGGTACGCTGAGCAGTACTTC. Translated: CSARVGYAEQYF.

This clonotype showed up just a few times. The CDR3 here is CASSPDWGLAGSGANVLTF. The CDR3 nucleotides read TGCGCCAGCAGCCCAGATTGGGGACTAGCGGGATCTGGGGCCAACGTCCTGACTTTC. The V call is TRBV4-3, the J call TRBJ2-6; 13 bases are a match to TRBD2. The germline gives CDR1 LGHNA, CDR2 YSLEER. This CDR3 has 19 residues. V lost 4 bases to trimming and J lost 1 base; unmatched junction nucleotides: 7.

This clonotype was detected only a few times. Compared with germline, one end of the junction differs, possibly owing to a read error. This rearrangement joins TRBV7-2 to TRBJ2-5; 10 bases agree with TRBD2. The CDR3 has 17 residues. Germline CDR1 reads SGHTA; CDR2 reads FQGNSA. CDR3 nucleotides: TGTGCCAGCAGCTTAAGTTCCTTAGCGGGGGGTCAAGAGGCCCAGTACTTC. This codes for CASSLSSLAGGQEAQYF. The full variable domain, its missing parts supplied by reference TRBV7-2 and TRBJ2-5, is GAGVSQSPSNKVTEKGKDVELRCDPISGHTALYWYRQSLGQGLEFLIYFQGNSAPDKSGLPSDRFSAERTGGSVSTLTIQRTQQEDSAVYLCASSLSSLAGGQEAQYFGPGTRLLVL.

This clonotype was detected many times. The chain links TRBV12-3 or TRBV12-4 to TRBJ2-7, with 13 bases that match TRBD2. This CDR3 has 16 residues. With 5 bases clipped from V and 4 bases from J, the junction kept 8 bases outside the gene matches. This chain's CDR3 is CASSPRTSGSRYEQYF. In DNA, the CDR3 is TGTGCCAGCAGTCCCCGGACTAGCGGGAGTAGGTACGAGCAGTACTTC.

Ten or more counts support this clonotype. The genes are TRBV24-1 and TRBJ2-5; a weak D match, TRBD1 (5 bases). V lost 2 bases and J 4 bases, leaving 13 bases between the germline ends. CDR1 and CDR2 from the germline V gene are KGHDR and SFDVKD. CDR3 length: 15 residues. CDR3 amino acids: CATSDWQGGRETQYF. DNA for the CDR3: TGTGCCACCAGTGATTGGCAGGGTGGCCGAGAGACCCAGTACTTC.

The V and J genes are TRBV4-1 and TRBJ2-1, with D maybe TRBD2 (5 bases). This CDR3 spans 18 amino acids. Between the trimmed V and J ends, which lost 1 base and 0 bases, there was a span of 16 bases. The germline gives CDR1 MGHRA, CDR2 YSYEKL. CDR3 loop: CASSQGAGSESSYNEQFF. The CDR3 DNA is TGCGCCAGCAGCCAAGGCGCGGGTAGCGAGAGCTCCTACAATGAGCAGTTCTTC.

This clonotype was seen just once. The chain recombines TRBV5-1 with TRBJ2-3; D is uncertain. The germline gives CDR1 SGHRS, CDR2 YFSETQ. V lost 6 bases, J lost 2 bases, and 19 bases lay in between. CDR3 length: 16 amino acids. This CDR3 is CASTLRMLRNTDTQYF. The CDR3 DNA reads as TGCGCCAGCACCTTAAGGATGTTGAGAAACACAGATACGCAGTATTTT.

With regard to this clonotype: A read error is likely, as this CDR3 ends without the conserved phenylalanine or tryptophan. Written as DNA, the CDR3 is TGTGCCAGCAGGTACAGGGTAGGGAGCACTGAAGCTTTCGTT. Translating it yields CASRYRVGSTEAFV. The chain couples TRBV7-2 to TRBJ1-1; maybe TRBD1 (6 bases). The CDR3 has 14 residues. The germline gives CDR1 SGHTA, CDR2 FQGNSA. V lost 6 bases to trimming and J lost 4 bases, with 15 bases between them.

This clonotype came up a few times. V gene TRBV3-1 combines with J gene TRBJ2-3; no clear D gene. Germline CDR1 LGHDT, CDR2 YNNKEL (reference sequence). This CDR3 has 14 amino acids. V was pared by 0 bases and J by 8 bases, with 12 bases between. The CDR3 DNA reads TGTGCCAGCAGCCAAGAGATCAGCCCCCGTACGCAGTATTTT. Protein product: CASSQEISPRTQYF.

Details on this clonotype: This may come from a read error, since a much larger clone is one base off. The chain couples TRBV12-3 or TRBV12-4 to TRBJ2-7; perhaps TRBD2 as D (7 bases). The CDR3 length is 16 residues. V shed 6 bases and J shed 1 base, with 19 bases lying between them. The CDR3 nucleotides read TGTGCCAGCAGCTCCAGGGGTGCGGGAGCTTCCTACGAGCAGTACTTC. This encodes CASSSRGAGASYEQYF.

A remark on this clonotype: An end of the junction does not agree with germline; a read error may underlie this. The V call is TRBV6-1, the J call TRBJ2-2; the match to TRBD2 covers 9 bases. The CDR3 consists of 14 residues. Germline-derived CDR1 and CDR2 are MNHNS and SASEGT. CDR3 sequence (DNA): TGCGCCACCTTAGCGGGGGAATATACCGGGGAGCTGTTTTTT. Translated, it gives CATLAGEYTGELFF.

This clonotype was seen a few times. This rearrangement joins TRBV28 to TRBJ2-3; unclear D gene. CDR1 and CDR2 from the germline V gene are MDHEN and SYDVKM. The CDR3 is 13 residues long. V was pared by 3 bases and J by 3 bases, with 7 bases between. The CDR3 coding sequence is TGTGCCAGCAGTTTCCTGCAGACAGATACGCAGTATTTT. Translating gives CASSFLQTDTQYF.